This T cell receptor beta chain stems from a study of STAT5B mutations in CD4+ large granular lymphocyte leukemia. Background on the study: Healthy donors showed HLA-associated enrichment of the CDR3 'QG' motif. The study, taken as a whole, reports: Compared with healthy controls (2/35), patient top clones favored TRBV06 (8/27). Main leukemic clonotypes were patient-specific, but under 30% appeared at low frequency elsewhere.

Original handling: The detection floor for productive clonotype frequency was 2.59 x 10-5. The repertoire was sequenced with immunoSEQ multiplex PCR; TCRdb's copy has only in-frame clones and lacks some. The V and J calls and clone size come from that table; D and trimming were worked out from the DNA. The data show around 33,000 clones, 76% seen once. In germline, CDR1 is MNHEY, CDR2 SVGAGI. The ends were cut back, 6 bases at V and 4 bases at J, with 14 bases in the middle. This CDR3 has 14 amino acids. Concerning this clone: Its target is unknown.

This receptor was identified in a human donor in good health. Sequenced sample: CD4+ T cells from blood buffy coats. V usage is TRBV6-5 and J usage is TRBJ2-3; tentative D call: TRBD1 (6 bases). The CDR3 protein is CASSPSGAADTQYF. As DNA, the CDR3 is TGTGCCAGCAGCCCGTCAGGGGCCGCAGATACGCAGTATTTT.